This T cell receptor (beta chain) originates from a study of identical twins. Germline CDR1 is SEHNR and CDR2 is FQNEAQ (reference sequence). This CDR3 is 14 amino acids long. V lost 5 bases, J lost 6 bases, and 17 bases lay in between. The sample holds a few counts of this clonotype. Its antigen is still unknown. TCRdb recomputed calls from the 5' RACE reads with MiXCR, one row per CDR3 protein. The sample has 520,000 or so distinct CDR3 sequences, roughly a fifth seen once. Study-wide results and caveats: Monozygotic twins shared more out-of-frame TCR alpha than recombination models predicted.

These data were also filed under a second study, of T cells expressing NK-cell markers.

Sequencing input: CD4+ T cells sorted from blood. The genes are TRBV7-9 and TRBJ2-7; no reliable D call. This sequence was found in a woman between 18 and 29 years old in good health. Here the CDR3 DNA reads TGTGCCAGCAGCAGTCACCTATCCCCATTCGAGCAGTACTTC. It translates to CASSSHLSPFEQYF.